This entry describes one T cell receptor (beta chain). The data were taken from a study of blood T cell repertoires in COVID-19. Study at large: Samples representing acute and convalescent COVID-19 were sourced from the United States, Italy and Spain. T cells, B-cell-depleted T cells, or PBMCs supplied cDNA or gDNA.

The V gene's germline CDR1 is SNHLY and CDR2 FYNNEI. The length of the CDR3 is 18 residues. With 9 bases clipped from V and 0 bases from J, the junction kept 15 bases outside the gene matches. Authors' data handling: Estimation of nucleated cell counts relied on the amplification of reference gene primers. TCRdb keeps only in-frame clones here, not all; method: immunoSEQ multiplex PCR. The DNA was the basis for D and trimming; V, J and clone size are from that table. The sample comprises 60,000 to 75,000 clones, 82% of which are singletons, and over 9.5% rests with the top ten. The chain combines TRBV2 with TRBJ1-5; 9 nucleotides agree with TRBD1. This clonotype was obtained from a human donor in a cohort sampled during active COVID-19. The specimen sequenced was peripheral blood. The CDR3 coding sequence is TGTGCCAGTCGGGGACCGGGACAGGGACCCGATAGCAATCAGCCCCAGCATTTT. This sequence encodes CASRGPGQGPDSNQPQHF. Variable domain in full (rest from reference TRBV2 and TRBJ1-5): EPEVTQTPSHQVTQMGQEVILRCVPISNHLYFYWYRQILGQKVEFLVSFYNNEISEKSEIFDDQFSVERPDGSNFTLKIRSTKLEDSAMYFCASRGPGQGPDSNQPQHFGDGTRLSIL.